What follows are 5 T cell receptor beta chains derived from one specimen sequenced in a study of T-cell memory formation after mild COVID-19. TCRdb ran MiXCR on the 5' RACE reads and lists one entry per CDR3 protein. The table shows roughly 180,000 distinct CDR3 sequences, with approximately 10% occurring only once. Sequencing was carried out using PBMCs or a T cell subset sorted from them (not recorded which). The receptors come from a man in his late teens or twenties who had mild COVID-19 (a few samples of this study predate the infection). Cell type and time point are not known.

This clonotype was observed a few times. The rearrangement links TRBV7-2 to TRBJ2-4; TRBD2 aligns across 8 bases. The CDR3 consists of 15 residues. CDR1 and CDR2 from the germline V gene are SGHTA and FQGNSA. With V trimmed by 4 bases and J by 7 bases, 9 bases remained unmatched. CDR3 nucleotides: TGTGCCAGCAGCTCTAGCGGGTCCCTAGGGAACATTCAGTACTTC. It translates to CASSSSGSLGNIQYF.

This clonotype was found a few times. The chain recombines TRBV6-2 or TRBV6-3 with TRBJ2-2; D is uncertain. There are 14 residues in the CDR3. Germline CDR1 is MNHEY and CDR2 is SVGEGT. The V end lost 6 bases, the J end lost 1 base, and 9 bases lay between the germline ends. This chain's CDR3 is CASSRHGNTGELFF. For the CDR3, the DNA is TGTGCCAGCAGCCGACATGGGAACACCGGGGAGCTGTTTTTT.

V is TRBV20-1 and J is TRBJ2-3; D possibly corresponds to TRBD2 (6 bases). Germline CDR1 and CDR2: DFQATT and SNEGSKA (reference sequence). V lost 5 bases and J 0 bases, leaving 12 bases between the germline ends. There are 14 residues in the CDR3. The CDR3 is CSADGDSSTDTQYF. The CDR3 DNA reads as TGCAGTGCTGATGGGGACTCAAGCACAGATACGCAGTATTTT.

The chain links TRBV4-3 to TRBJ2-3; 8 nucleotides match TRBD2. Germline lookup yields CDR1 LGHNA and CDR2 YSLEER. Germline trimming cut 0 bases from V and 5 bases from J; bases unmatched to any gene: 10. This CDR3 spans 17 amino acids. CDR3 nucleotides: TGCGCCAGCAGCCAAGATCGGGGGATAGCGGGGAAAGATACGCAGTATTTT. It encodes CASSQDRGIAGKDTQYF.

V gene TRBV28 combines with J gene TRBJ2-1; D gene ambiguous. CDR1 and CDR2 (germline): MDHEN, SYDVKM. The CDR3 spans 15 residues. The V and J ends lost 1 base and 5 bases respectively, with 12 bases between them. CDR3 residues: CASSLSSGANNEQFF. In nucleotides, the CDR3 is TGTGCCAGCAGTTTATCATCGGGTGCTAACAATGAGCAGTTCTTC.